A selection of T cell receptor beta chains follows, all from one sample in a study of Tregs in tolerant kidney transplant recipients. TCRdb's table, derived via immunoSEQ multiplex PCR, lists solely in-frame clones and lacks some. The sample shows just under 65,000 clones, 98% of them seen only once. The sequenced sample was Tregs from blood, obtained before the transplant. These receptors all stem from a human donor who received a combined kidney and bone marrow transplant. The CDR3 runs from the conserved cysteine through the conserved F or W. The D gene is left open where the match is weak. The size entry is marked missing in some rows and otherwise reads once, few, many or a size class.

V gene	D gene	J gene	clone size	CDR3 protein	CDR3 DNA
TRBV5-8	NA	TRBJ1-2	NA	CASGLRGGQGGYTF	TGTGCCAGCGGGCTCCGGGGAGGACAAGGAGGCTACACCTTC
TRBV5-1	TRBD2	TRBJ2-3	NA	CASSWTSGGAFLGTDTQYF	TGCGCCAGCAGCTGGACTAGCGGGGGGGCGTTTTTGGGCACAGATACGCAGTATTTT
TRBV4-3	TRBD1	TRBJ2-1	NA	CASSHLQGYEQFF	TGCGCCAGCAGCCACCTACAGGGGTATGAGCAGTTCTTC
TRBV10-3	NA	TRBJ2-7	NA	CAISESGRDEQYF	TGTGCCATCAGTGAGTCAGGGCGGGACGAGCAGTACTTC
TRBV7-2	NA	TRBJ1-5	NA	CASSLVRAGVQPQHF	TGTGCCAGCAGCTTAGTAAGGGCAGGGGTTCAGCCCCAGCATTTT
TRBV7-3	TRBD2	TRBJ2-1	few	CASARLAGPDEQFF	TGTGCCAGCGCTCGATTAGCGGGTCCGGATGAGCAGTTCTTC
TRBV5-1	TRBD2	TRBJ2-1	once	CASSFSGRGYNEQFF	TGCGCCAGCAGCTTTAGCGGGAGAGGGTACAATGAGCAGTTCTTC
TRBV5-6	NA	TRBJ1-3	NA	CASSLGRLGNTIYF	TGTGCCAGCAGCTTGGGCAGGCTAGGAAACACCATATATTTT
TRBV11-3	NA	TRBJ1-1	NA	CASSKAGGFLNTEAFF	TGTGCCAGCAGCAAAGCCGGCGGCTTCTTGAACACTGAAGCTTTCTTT
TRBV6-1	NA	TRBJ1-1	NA	CASSELLGDTEAFF	TGTGCCAGCAGTGAATTGTTAGGGGACACTGAAGCTTTCTTT
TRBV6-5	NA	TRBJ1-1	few	CASSPGHEAFF	TGTGCCAGCAGCCCGGGTCATGAAGCTTTCTTT
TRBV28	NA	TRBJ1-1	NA	CASSPWTENTEAFF	TGTGCCAGCAGTCCCTGGACAGAGAACACTGAAGCTTTCTTT
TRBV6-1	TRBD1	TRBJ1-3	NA	CASSEPGQGAGNTIYF	TGTGCCAGCAGTGAACCGGGACAGGGGGCAGGAAACACCATATATTTT
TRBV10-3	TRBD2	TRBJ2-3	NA	CAISAPGGAPDTQYF	TGTGCCATCAGTGCGCCCGGGGGGGCCCCAGATACGCAGTATTTT
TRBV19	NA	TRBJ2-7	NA	CASSIAGIAYEQYF	TGTGCCAGTAGTATAGCCGGGATAGCCTACGAGCAGTACTTC
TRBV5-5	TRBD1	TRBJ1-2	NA	CASSLVPTGGVYGYTF	TGTGCCAGCAGCTTGGTCCCGACAGGGGGTGTTTATGGCTACACCTTC
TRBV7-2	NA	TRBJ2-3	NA	CASSSGLITDTQYF	TGTGCCAGCAGCTCTGGACTTATCACAGATACGCAGTATTTT
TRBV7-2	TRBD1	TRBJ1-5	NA	CASSLLGQNQPQHF	TGTGCCAGCAGCTTACTGGGACAGAATCAGCCCCAGCATTTT
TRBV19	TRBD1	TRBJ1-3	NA	CASRQGEFSGNTIYF	TGTGCCAGCCGACAGGGCGAATTCTCTGGAAACACCATATATTTT
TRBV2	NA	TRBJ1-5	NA	CASILERNQPQHF	TGTGCCAGCATATTAGAGAGGAATCAGCCCCAGCATTTT
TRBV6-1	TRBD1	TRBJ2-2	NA	CAGTRTGGRTGELFF	TGTGCCGGAACGCGGACAGGGGGTAGGACCGGGGAGCTGTTTTTT